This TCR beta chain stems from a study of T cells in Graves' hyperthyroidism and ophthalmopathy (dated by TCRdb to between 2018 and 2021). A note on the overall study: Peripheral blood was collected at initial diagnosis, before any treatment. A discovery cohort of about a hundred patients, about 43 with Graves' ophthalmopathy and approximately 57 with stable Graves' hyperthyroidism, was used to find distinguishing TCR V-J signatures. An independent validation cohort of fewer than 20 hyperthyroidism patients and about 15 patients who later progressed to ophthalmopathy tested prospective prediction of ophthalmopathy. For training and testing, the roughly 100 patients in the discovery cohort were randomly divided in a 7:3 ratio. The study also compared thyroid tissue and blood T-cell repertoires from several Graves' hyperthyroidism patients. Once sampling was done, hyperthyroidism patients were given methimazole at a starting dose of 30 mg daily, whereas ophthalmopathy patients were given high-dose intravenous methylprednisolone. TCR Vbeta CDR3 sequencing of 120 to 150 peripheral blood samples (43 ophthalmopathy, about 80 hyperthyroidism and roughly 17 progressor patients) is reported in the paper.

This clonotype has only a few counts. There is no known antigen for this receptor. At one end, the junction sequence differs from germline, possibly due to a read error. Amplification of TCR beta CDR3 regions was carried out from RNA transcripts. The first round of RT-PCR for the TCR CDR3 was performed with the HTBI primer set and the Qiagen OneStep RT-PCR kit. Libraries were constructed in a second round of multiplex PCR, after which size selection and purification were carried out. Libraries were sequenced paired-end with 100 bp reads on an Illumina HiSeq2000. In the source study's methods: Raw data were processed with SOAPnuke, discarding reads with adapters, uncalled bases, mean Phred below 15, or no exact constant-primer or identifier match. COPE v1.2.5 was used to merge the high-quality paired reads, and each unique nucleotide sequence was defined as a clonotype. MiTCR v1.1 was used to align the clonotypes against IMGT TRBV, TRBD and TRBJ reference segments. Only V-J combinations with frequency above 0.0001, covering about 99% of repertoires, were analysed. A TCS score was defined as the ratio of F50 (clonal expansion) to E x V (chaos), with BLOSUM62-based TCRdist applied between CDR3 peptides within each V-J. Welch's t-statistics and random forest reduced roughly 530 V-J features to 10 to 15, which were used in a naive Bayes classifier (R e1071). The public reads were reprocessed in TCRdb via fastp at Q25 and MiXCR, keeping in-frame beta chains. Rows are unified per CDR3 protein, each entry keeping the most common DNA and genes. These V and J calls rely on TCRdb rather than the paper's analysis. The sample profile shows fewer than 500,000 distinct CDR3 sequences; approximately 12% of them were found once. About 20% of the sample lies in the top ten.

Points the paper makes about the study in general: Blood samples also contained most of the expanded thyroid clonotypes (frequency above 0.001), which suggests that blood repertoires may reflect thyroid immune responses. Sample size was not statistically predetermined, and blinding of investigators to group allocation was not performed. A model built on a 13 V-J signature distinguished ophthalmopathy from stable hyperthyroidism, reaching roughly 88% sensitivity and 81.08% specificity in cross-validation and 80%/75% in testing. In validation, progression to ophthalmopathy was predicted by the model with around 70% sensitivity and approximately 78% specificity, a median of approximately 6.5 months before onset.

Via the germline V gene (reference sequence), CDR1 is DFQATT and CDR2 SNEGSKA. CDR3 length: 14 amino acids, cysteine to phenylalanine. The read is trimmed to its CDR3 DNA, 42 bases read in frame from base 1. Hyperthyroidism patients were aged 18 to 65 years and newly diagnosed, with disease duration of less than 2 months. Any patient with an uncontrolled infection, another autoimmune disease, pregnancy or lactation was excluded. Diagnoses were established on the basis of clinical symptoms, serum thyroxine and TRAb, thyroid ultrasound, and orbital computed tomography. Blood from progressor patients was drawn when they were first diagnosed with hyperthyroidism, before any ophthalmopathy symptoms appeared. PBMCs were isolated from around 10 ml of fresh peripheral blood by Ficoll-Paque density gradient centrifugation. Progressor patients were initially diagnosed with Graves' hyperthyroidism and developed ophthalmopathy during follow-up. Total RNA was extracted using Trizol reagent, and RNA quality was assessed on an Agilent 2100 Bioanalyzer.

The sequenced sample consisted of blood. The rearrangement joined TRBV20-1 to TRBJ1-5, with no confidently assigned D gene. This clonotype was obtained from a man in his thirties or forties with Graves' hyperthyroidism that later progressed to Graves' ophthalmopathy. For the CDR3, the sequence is CSAREGSGKQPQHF. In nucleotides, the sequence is TGCAGTGCTAGAGAGGGCAGCGGCAAACAGCCCCAGCATTTT.